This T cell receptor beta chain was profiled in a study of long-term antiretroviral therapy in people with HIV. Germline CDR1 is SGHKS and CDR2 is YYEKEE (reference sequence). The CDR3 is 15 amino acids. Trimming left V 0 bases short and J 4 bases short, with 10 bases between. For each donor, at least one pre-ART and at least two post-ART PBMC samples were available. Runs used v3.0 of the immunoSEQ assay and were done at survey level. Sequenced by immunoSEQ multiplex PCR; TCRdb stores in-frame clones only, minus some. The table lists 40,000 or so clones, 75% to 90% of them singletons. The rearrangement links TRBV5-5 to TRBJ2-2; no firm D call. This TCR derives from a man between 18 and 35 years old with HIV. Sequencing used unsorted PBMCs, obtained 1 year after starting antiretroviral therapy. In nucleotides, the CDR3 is TGTGCCAGCAGCTTGGGGTCATCTCGCACCGGGGAGCTGTTTTTT. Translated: CASSLGSSRTGELFF.